One and the same sample provided the 10 T cell receptor beta chains below, sequenced in a study of blood T cell repertoires in COVID-19. Produced via immunoSEQ multiplex PCR; TCRdb's table is partial and in-frame only. Of more than 95,000 clones listed, roughly four fifths are singletons. Sequenced input: peripheral blood. The receptors stem from a man aged 30 to 45 with COVID-19, enrolled during active disease.

This clone appeared once. The chain is built from TRBV24-1 and TRBJ2-7; TRBD2 matches at 11 bases. The length of the CDR3 is 16 residues. The junction had 7 bases not matched to a gene; V was cut back by 4 bases and J by 3 bases. The germline gives CDR1 KGHDR, CDR2 SFDVKD. The CDR3 loop is CATSDSFSGRVYEQYF. In DNA form, the CDR3 reads TGTGCCACCAGTGACTCCTTTAGCGGGAGGGTCTACGAGCAGTACTTC.

The chain combines TRBV6-1 with TRBJ2-3, with 13 nucleotides matching TRBD2. From germline, CDR1 is MNHNS and CDR2 SASEGT. V dropped 1 base and J dropped 5; count of bases not matched to a gene: 0. CDR3 length: 15 residues. The CDR3 coding sequence is TGTGCCAGCAGTGAAGGGACTAGCGGGGGAGATACGCAGTATTTT. This gives the protein CASSEGTSGGDTQYF.

The chain recombines TRBV30 with TRBJ1-1; D is unresolved. Trimming removed 0 bases at V and 4 bases at J, with 12 bases between. Germline CDR1 and CDR2: GTSNPN and SVGIG (reference sequence). This CDR3 has 14 residues. DNA for the CDR3: TGTGCCTGGAGTGTAGGTATTGAGGGCACTGAAGCTTTCTTT. Translating it yields CAWSVGIEGTEAFF.

The sample holds a few counts of this clone. The V call is TRBV19, the J call TRBJ1-1; weak D call: TRBD1 (5 bases). Looked up from germline, CDR1 is LNHDA and CDR2 is SQIVND (reference sequence). The CDR3 spans 13 residues. The V gene lost 2 bases and the J gene lost 5 bases, with 9 bases spanning the gap. Here the CDR3 DNA reads TGTGCCAGTAGTATATTGGGGGGTACTGAAGCTTTCTTT. Translating it yields CASSILGGTEAFF.

The rearrangement uses TRBV6-5 and TRBJ1-4, with 8 nucleotides matching TRBD1. This CDR3 region has 15 residues. The V gene's germline CDR1 is MNHEY and CDR2 SVGAGI. V dropped 2 bases and J dropped 7; count of bases not matched to a gene: 6. CDR3 region: CASSYATQGGEKLFF. The CDR3 DNA sequence: TGTGCCAGCAGTTACGCGACACAGGGGGGTGAAAAACTGTTTTTT.

This chain joins TRBV10-3 and TRBJ2-1, with 7 nucleotides matching TRBD2. The CDR3 runs to 18 residues. Per the germline V gene, CDR1 is ENHRY and CDR2 is SYGVKD. The junction had 15 bases not matched to a gene; V was cut back by 3 bases and J by 4 bases. The DNA for the CDR3 is TGTGCCATCAGTGAATCTCGGCGGGCGGGAGTATATTACAATGAGCAGTTCTTC. The encoded protein is CAISESRRAGVYYNEQFF.

The genes are TRBV5-1 and TRBJ2-4, with D perhaps TRBD1 (7 bases). Deletions cut 2 bases from V and 11 bases from J, with 14 bases between. In germline, CDR1 is SGHRS, CDR2 YFSETQ. The CDR3 is 13 residues long. CDR3 nucleotide sequence: TGCGCCAGCAGCTTCAGGGGGGATAGCTTTCAGTACTTC. Translation: CASSFRGDSFQYF.

CDR3 protein: CASSVATGHTGNTIYF. CDR3 DNA: TGTGCCAGCAGCGTAGCTACCGGACATACTGGAAACACCATATATTTT. The rearrangement joins TRBV9 to TRBJ1-3, with D perhaps matching TRBD1 (5 bases). The V end was cut by 0 bases, the J end by 2 bases, with 12 bases between. The V gene's germline CDR1 is SGDLS and CDR2 YYNGEE. The CDR3 runs 16 residues.

The chain is built from TRBV29-1 and TRBJ1-1, with D maybe TRBD1 (6 bases). Trimming cost V 7 bases and J 3 bases, with 21 bases left between them. CDR1 is SQVTM, CDR2 ANQGSEA, per germline. The CDR3 has 15 amino acids. The CDR3: CSGLDRSKEDTEAFF. The DNA for the CDR3 is TGCAGCGGACTGGACAGATCAAAGGAGGACACTGAAGCTTTCTTT.

Written as DNA, the CDR3 is TGTGCCAGCAGCGTAGCAGCCAGCGGCTACCAAGAGACCCAGTACTTC. This sequence encodes CASSVAASGYQETQYF. The chain combines TRBV9 with TRBJ2-5; a possible D gene is TRBD2 (5 bases). The CDR3 is 16 residues long. The germline V and J ends were trimmed by 0 bases and 0 bases, with 12 bases remaining between them. The germline V gene encodes CDR1 SGDLS and CDR2 YYNGEE.